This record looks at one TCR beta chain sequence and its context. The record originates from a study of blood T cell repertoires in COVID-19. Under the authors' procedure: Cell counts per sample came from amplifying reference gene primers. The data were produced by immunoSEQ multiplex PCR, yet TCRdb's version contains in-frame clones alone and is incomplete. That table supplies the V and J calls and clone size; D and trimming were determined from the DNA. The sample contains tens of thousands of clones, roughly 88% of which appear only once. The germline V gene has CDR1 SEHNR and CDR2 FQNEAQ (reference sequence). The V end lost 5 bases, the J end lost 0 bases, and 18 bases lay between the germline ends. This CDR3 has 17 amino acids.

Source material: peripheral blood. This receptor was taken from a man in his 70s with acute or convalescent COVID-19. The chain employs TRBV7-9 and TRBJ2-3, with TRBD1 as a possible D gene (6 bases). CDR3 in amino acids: CASSRTAFHQSTDTQYF. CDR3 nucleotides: TGTGCCAGCAGCCGGACAGCCTTTCACCAGAGCACAGATACGCAGTATTTT.